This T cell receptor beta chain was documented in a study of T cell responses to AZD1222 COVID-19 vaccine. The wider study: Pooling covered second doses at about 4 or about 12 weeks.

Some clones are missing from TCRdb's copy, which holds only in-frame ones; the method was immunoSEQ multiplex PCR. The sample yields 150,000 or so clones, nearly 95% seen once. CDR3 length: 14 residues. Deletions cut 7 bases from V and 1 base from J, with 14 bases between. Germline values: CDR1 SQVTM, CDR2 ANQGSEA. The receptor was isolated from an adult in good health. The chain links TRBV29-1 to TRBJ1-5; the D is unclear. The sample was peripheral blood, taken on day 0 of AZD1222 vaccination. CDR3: CSAMSLGSNQPQHF. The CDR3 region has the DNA TGCAGCGCCATGTCCCTCGGGAGCAATCAGCCCCAGCATTTT.